The 10 T cell receptor beta chains reported below all come from one sample, sequenced in a study of blood T cell repertoires in COVID-19. The data were produced by immunoSEQ multiplex PCR, yet TCRdb's version contains in-frame clones alone and is incomplete. The sample gives 150,000 to 200,000 clones, 85% of which show up once; about 3% is in the top ten. The specimen sequenced was peripheral blood. These receptors all come from a human donor with acute or convalescent COVID-19. The donor label of this sample is uncertain.

The rearrangement uses TRBV19 and TRBJ2-7; the match to TRBD1 covers 11 bases. There are 14 residues in the CDR3. Trimming removed 6 bases from V and 2 bases from J; junction bases left unmatched: 3. Germline V CDR1 and CDR2: LNHDA, SQIVND (reference sequence). CDR3 protein: CASRSGQGAYEQYF. As DNA, the CDR3 is TGTGCCAGTAGATCGGGACAGGGGGCCTACGAGCAGTACTTC.

This chain joins TRBV4-2 and TRBJ1-1; 7 bases are a match to TRBD1. Germline-derived CDR1 and CDR2 are LGHNA and YNFKEQ. V trimming: 3 bases; J trimming: 1 base; junction bases outside the gene matches: 5. The CDR3 is 15 amino acids. For the CDR3, the DNA is TGTGCCAGCAGCCAGAGACAGGGACCGAACACTGAAGCTTTCTTT. Translation: CASSQRQGPNTEAFF.

Note on this clone: The sample has other DNA sequences that encode this CDR3 too. V usage is TRBV7-2 and J usage is TRBJ1-3; D remains unclear. Germline V gene sequence: CDR1 SGHTA, CDR2 FQGNSA. V was pared by 0 bases and J by 0 bases, with 9 bases between. This CDR3 contains 16 residues. The CDR3 region is CASSLASRVSGNTIYF. DNA of the CDR3: TGTGCCAGCAGCTTAGCTTCGCGGGTCTCTGGAAACACCATATATTTT. The whole variable domain, remainder taken from reference TRBV7-2 and TRBJ1-3, is GAGVSQSPSNKVTEKGKDVELRCDPISGHTALYWYRQSLGQGLEFLIYFQGNSAPDKSGLPSDRFSAERTGGSVSTLTIQRTQQEDSAVYLCASSLASRVSGNTIYFGEGSWLTVV.

The chain couples TRBV10-3 to TRBJ2-7, with D possibly matching TRBD1 (6 bases). The V gene's germline CDR1 is ENHRY and CDR2 SYGVKD. The V end lost 6 bases, the J end lost 6 bases, and 21 bases lay between the germline ends. CDR3 length equals 15 residues. The CDR3 DNA is TGTGCCATCAGCGAGGGCTCGGGACACAGAAGCGAGCAGTACTTC. It is translated as CAISEGSGHRSEQYF.

This clone has just one count. The chain has TRBV7-9 and TRBJ2-7; unclear D gene. The CDR3 covers 13 residues. V was clipped by 2 bases and J by 1 base, with 6 bases between them. Germline V gene data show CDR1 as SEHNR and CDR2 as FQNEAQ (reference sequence). The CDR3 protein is CASSLSLSYEQYF. The CDR3 DNA reads TGTGCCAGCAGCTTATCCCTGTCCTACGAGCAGTACTTC. Based on the CDR3 plus reference TRBV7-9 and TRBJ2-7, the full variable domain is DTGVSQNPRHKITKRGQNVTFRCDPISEHNRLYWYRQTLGQGPEFLTYFQNEAQLEKSRLLSDRFSAERPKGSFSTLEIQRTEQGDSAMYLCASSLSLSYEQYFGPGTRLTVT.

The V gene is TRBV5-1, the J gene TRBJ1-5; TRBD1 is a possible D gene (6 bases). CDR3 length: 16 amino acids. From germline, CDR1 is SGHRS and CDR2 YFSETQ. Trimming took 4 bases from V and 2 from J, leaving 16 bases between them. The CDR3 here is CASSAGALHGNQPQHF. In DNA, the CDR3 is TGCGCCAGCAGCGCGGGGGCCCTCCATGGCAATCAGCCCCAGCATTTT.

The V call is TRBV7-9, the J call TRBJ1-1; no definite D call. V was shortened by 6 bases and J by 7 bases, with 12 bases between the two germline ends. CDR1 SEHNR and CDR2 FQNEAQ come from the germline V gene (reference sequence). The CDR3 spans 12 residues. The CDR3 spells CASRTAELEAFF. The CDR3 coding sequence is TGTGCCAGCAGAACGGCGGAGCTTGAAGCTTTCTTT.

The CDR3 sequence is CASSPLGQPTDTQYF. The CDR3 DNA reads as TGTGCCAGCTCCCCATTGGGACAACCCACAGATACGCAGTATTTT. This chain joins TRBV7-2 and TRBJ2-3, with D possibly being TRBD1 (6 bases). Germline values: CDR1 SGHTA, CDR2 FQGNSA. Trimming removed 8 bases from V and 2 bases from J, with 17 bases in between. The CDR3 is 15 amino acids.

The J gene is TRBJ1-5, the V gene TRBV5-1; D might be TRBD1 (6 bases). Germline loops: CDR1 SGHRS, CDR2 YFSETQ. The CDR3 loop spans 15 amino acids. With 0 bases removed from V and 5 bases from J, the gap between germline ends came to 12 bases. The CDR3 here is CASSLAGAGDQPQHF. For the CDR3, the DNA is TGCGCCAGCAGCTTGGCAGGGGCCGGGGATCAGCCCCAGCATTTT.

This chain uses TRBV4-1 with TRBJ2-3, with 11 bases aligning to TRBD2. After removal of 0 bases from V and 0 bases from J, the junction contained 11 bases not matched to a gene. The germline CDR1 and CDR2 sequences are MGHRA and YSYEKL. The CDR3 contains 20 residues. CDR3 bases: TGCGCCAGCAGCCAAGATAGGGTAGCGGGGGGGGGAAAAAGCACAGATACGCAGTATTTT. Amino acid sequence: CASSQDRVAGGGKSTDTQYF.